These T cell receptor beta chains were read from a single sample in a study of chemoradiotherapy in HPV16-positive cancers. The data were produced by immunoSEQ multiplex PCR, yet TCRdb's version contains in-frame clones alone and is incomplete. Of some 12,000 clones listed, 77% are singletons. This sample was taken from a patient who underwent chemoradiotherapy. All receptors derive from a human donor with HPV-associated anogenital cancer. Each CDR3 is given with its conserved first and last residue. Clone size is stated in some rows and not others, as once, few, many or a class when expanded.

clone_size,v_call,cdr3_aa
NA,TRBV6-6,CASRQGTEAFF
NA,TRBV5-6,CASSLGGQGLVQPQHF
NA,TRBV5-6,CASSWGQGAEAFF
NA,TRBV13,CASSYLGGAAEAFF
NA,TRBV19,CASSILGSGNQPQHF
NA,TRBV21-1,CASSSRGQGAGDTQYF
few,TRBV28,CASRLGALGEQYF
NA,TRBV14,CASSQVMGSPLHF
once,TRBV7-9,CASSLVNEAFF
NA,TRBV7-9,CASSGGGNSPLHF
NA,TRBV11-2,CASSSPRADGYGYTF
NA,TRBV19,CASSSDRGTAEKLFF
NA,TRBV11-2,CASSLDRKNEQFF